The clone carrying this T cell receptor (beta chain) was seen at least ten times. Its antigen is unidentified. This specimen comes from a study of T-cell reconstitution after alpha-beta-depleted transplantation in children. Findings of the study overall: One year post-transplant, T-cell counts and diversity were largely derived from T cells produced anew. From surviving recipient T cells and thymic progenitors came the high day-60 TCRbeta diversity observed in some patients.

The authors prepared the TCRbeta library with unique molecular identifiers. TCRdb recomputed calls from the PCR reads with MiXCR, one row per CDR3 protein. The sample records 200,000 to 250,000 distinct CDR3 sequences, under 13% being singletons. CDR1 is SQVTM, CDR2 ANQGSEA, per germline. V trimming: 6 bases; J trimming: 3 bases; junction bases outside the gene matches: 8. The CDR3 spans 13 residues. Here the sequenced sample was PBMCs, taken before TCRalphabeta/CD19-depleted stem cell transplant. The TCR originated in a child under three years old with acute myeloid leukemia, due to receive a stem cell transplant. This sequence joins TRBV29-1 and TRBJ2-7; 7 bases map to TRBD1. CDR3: CSVNPGQNYEQYF. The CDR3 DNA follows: TGCAGCGTAAATCCGGGACAGAACTACGAGCAGTACTTC.